These 27 T cell receptor beta chains were all obtained from the same sample, sequenced in a study of blood T cell repertoires in COVID-19. TCRdb's table, derived via immunoSEQ multiplex PCR, lists solely in-frame clones and lacks some. The data contain about 300,000 clones, around 92% of them seen just once; the ten biggest clones take up 1.5% to 2%. The sequencing sample was made of peripheral blood. These receptors came from a woman in her 30s with COVID-19, enrolled during active disease.

V and J are TRBV2 and TRBJ2-2; TRBD1 matches at 8 bases. The CDR3 contains 16 residues. Germline V gene data show CDR1 as SNHLY and CDR2 as FYNNEI. The ends lost 9 bases at V and 4 bases at J; junction bases unmatched: 13. For the CDR3, the DNA is TGTGCCAGGTGGGATACAGGGGGAGGTAGCACCGGGGAGCTGTTTTTT. It specifies CARWDTGGGSTGELFF.

The CDR3 sequence is CASSLDGGDGNTIYF. CDR3 nucleotides: TGTGCCAGCAGCTTAGATGGGGGCGATGGAAACACCATATATTTT. The chain couples TRBV11-2 to TRBJ1-3; the D gene is possibly TRBD1 (6 bases). The germline V and J ends were trimmed by 0 bases and 3 bases, with 9 bases remaining between them. This CDR3 contains 15 residues. Per germline, CDR1 SGHAT and CDR2 FQNNGV.

The genes are TRBV5-1 and TRBJ2-7, with unresolved D. The V and J ends lost 0 bases and 2 bases respectively, with 9 bases between them. The germline CDR1 and CDR2 sequences are SGHRS and YFSETQ. This CDR3 comprises 14 residues. Here the CDR3 DNA reads TGCGCCAGCAGCTTGGCCATGTCAGCCTACGAGCAGTACTTC. It yields the protein CASSLAMSAYEQYF.

The CDR3 DNA sequence: TGTGCCAGCAGTGCTTTTAACAGGGGCGGCTACACCTTC. Translation: CASSAFNRGGYTF. The chain has TRBV2 and TRBJ1-2; TRBD1 matches at 7 bases. V lost 4 bases to trimming and J lost 8 bases; unmatched junction nucleotides: 7. Germline V CDR1 and CDR2: SNHLY, FYNNEI. The CDR3 extends over 13 amino acids.

The chain has TRBV7-2 and TRBJ2-3; D unresolved. The V and J ends lost 3 bases and 2 bases respectively, with 9 bases between them. CDR1 and CDR2 from the germline V gene are SGHTA and FQGNSA. The CDR3 covers 14 residues. The CDR3 sequence: CASSFTQSTDTQYF. In DNA, the CDR3 is TGTGCCAGCAGCTTTACCCAGTCCACAGATACGCAGTATTTT. Combining the CDR3 with reference TRBV7-2 and TRBJ2-3 gives the whole variable domain GAGVSQSPSNKVTEKGKDVELRCDPISGHTALYWYRQSLGQGLEFLIYFQGNSAPDKSGLPSDRFSAERTGGSVSTLTIQRTQQEDSAVYLCASSFTQSTDTQYFGPGTRLTVL.

In the case of this clone: Relative to the germline gene, one junction end is altered; a read error may explain this. This chain connects TRBV7-2 to TRBJ2-3; D is possibly TRBD1 (5 bases). The CDR3 is 12 residues long. Looked up from germline, CDR1 is SGHTA and CDR2 is FQGNSA. CDR3: CASSLAGPTIFF. The CDR3, as DNA: TGTGCCAGCAGCTTAGCGGGGCCCACTATATTCTTT. Drawing the rest from reference TRBV7-2 and TRBJ2-3, the complete variable domain is GAGVSQSPSNKVTEKGKDVELRCDPISGHTALYWYRQSLGQGLEFLIYFQGNSAPDKSGLPSDRFSAERTGGSVSTLTIQRTQQEDSAVYLCASSLAGPTIFFGPGTRLTVL.

V usage is TRBV6-6 and J usage is TRBJ2-7; 7 bases map to TRBD1. V trimming: 0 bases; J trimming: 4 bases; junction bases outside the gene matches: 3. The CDR3 spans 14 residues. Germline loops: CDR1 MNHNY, CDR2 SVGAGI (reference sequence). The DNA of the CDR3 is TGTGCCAGCAGTTACTCCCGACAGGGTTACGAGCAGTACGTC. Protein: CASSYSRQGYEQYV.

The chain uses TRBV5-1 and TRBJ2-1; 7 bases agree with TRBD2. In germline, CDR1 is SGHRS, CDR2 YFSETQ. CDR3 size: 12 residues. The V and J ends lost 4 bases and 7 bases, in that order; junction bases with no gene match: 2. As DNA, the CDR3 is TGCGCCAGCAGCATTAGCGGGAATGAGCAGTTCTTC. Translating it yields CASSISGNEQFF.

This clone occurred once. The junction differs from germline at one of its ends, possibly a read error. The chain joins TRBV7-7 to TRBJ2-1, with 13 bases aligning to TRBD2. The CDR3 sequence is 17 residues long. CDR1 is SSHAT, CDR2 FNYEAQ, per germline (reference sequence). The CDR3 here is CASSPGLAGLEYNEQFF. CDR3 DNA sequence: TGTGCTAGCAGCCCGGGACTAGCGGGGCTGGAATACAATGAGCAGTTCTTC.

This chain joins TRBV24-1 and TRBJ2-3; D possibly corresponds to TRBD2 (6 bases). Looked up from germline, CDR1 is KGHDR and CDR2 is SFDVKD. V was cut by 3 bases and J by 4 bases, with 13 bases left in between. The CDR3 totals 15 residues. The CDR3 here is CATSDPGAGADTQYF. The CDR3 nucleotides read TGTGCCACCAGTGATCCCGGAGCGGGCGCAGATACGCAGTATTTT.

V usage is TRBV29-1 and J usage is TRBJ2-3; TRBD2 matches at 8 bases. The germline V gene encodes CDR1 SQVTM and CDR2 ANQGSEA. With V trimmed by 6 bases and J by 2 bases, 4 bases remained unmatched. The CDR3 totals 13 residues. The CDR3 DNA reads as TGCAGCGTCCCGCGGGGGGACACAGATACGCAGTATTTT. Its protein is CSVPRGDTDTQYF.

The chain employs TRBV7-9 and TRBJ2-3; tentatively, D is TRBD1 (6 bases). The V gene's germline CDR1 is SEHNR and CDR2 FQNEAQ (reference sequence). This CDR3 region has 14 residues. V was cut by 5 bases and J by 0 bases, with 9 bases left in between. CDR3 amino acids: CASSGGRSTDTQYF. The CDR3 coding sequence is TGTGCCAGCAGCGGGGGCAGGAGCACAGATACGCAGTATTTT.

This chain uses TRBV5-1 with TRBJ2-3; 7 positions agree with TRBD1. Germline trimming cut 0 bases from V and 1 base from J; bases unmatched to any gene: 2. Germline V CDR1 and CDR2: SGHRS, YFSETQ. The CDR3 spans 15 residues. DNA of the CDR3: TGCGCCAGCAGCTTGGGTGGACAGGGCACAGATACGCAGTATTTT. This encodes CASSLGGQGTDTQYF. Looking up the rest from reference TRBV5-1 and TRBJ2-3 gives the full variable domain: KAGVTQTPRYLIKTRGQQVTLSCSPISGHRSVSWYQQTPGQGLQFLFEYFSETQRNKGNFPGRFSGRQFSNSRSEMNVSTLELGDSALYLCASSLGGQGTDTQYFGPGTRLTVL.

The V call is TRBV7-8, the J call TRBJ2-7; maybe TRBD1 (5 bases). Trimming stripped 5 bases from V and 5 bases from J, with 19 bases between. This CDR3 contains 15 residues. In germline, CDR1 is SGHVS, CDR2 FQNEAQ. CDR3 sequence: CASSPLTSGFNEQYF. The DNA of the CDR3 is TGTGCCAGCAGCCCCCTCACATCAGGGTTCAACGAGCAGTACTTC. Complete variable domain (other parts from reference TRBV7-8 and TRBJ2-7): GAGVSQSPRYKVAKRGQDVALRCDPISGHVSLFWYQQALGQGPEFLTYFQNEAQLDKSGLPSDRFFAERPEGSVSTLKIQRTQQEDSAVYLCASSPLTSGFNEQYFGPGTRLTVT.

The chain has TRBV7-9 and TRBJ1-2; D unclear. V was shortened by 3 bases and J by 6 bases, with 17 bases between the two germline ends. Germline V gene sequence: CDR1 SEHNR, CDR2 FQNEAQ (reference sequence). This CDR3 is 15 amino acids long. CDR3: CASSFSGRLINGYTF. The CDR3 DNA reads TGTGCCAGCAGCTTCTCTGGGCGCCTGATTAATGGCTACACCTTC.

This chain connects TRBV28 to TRBJ2-5; 10 nucleotides agree with TRBD2. The CDR3 consists of 16 residues. CDR1 and CDR2 from the germline V gene are MDHEN and SYDVKM. The junction had 8 bases not matched to a gene; V was cut back by 5 bases and J by 2 bases. This chain's CDR3 is CASSTGLADVQETQYF. The CDR3 bases are TGTGCCAGCAGTACAGGACTAGCGGACGTTCAAGAGACCCAGTACTTC.

V and J are TRBV5-4 and TRBJ2-3, with 9 bases lining up with TRBD2. CDR3 length: 16 amino acids. V lost 3 bases and J lost 2; bases outside the gene matches: 7. Germline CDR1 and CDR2: SGHNT and YYREEE (reference sequence). In DNA, the CDR3 is TGTGCCAGCAGCTCGCCTAGCGGGGCCTCCACAGATACGCAGTATTTT. Translation: CASSSPSGASTDTQYF.

The V and J genes are TRBV11-2 and TRBJ1-2, with 8 bases that match TRBD1. CDR3 length: 17 residues. After removal of 1 base from V and 3 bases from J, the junction contained 10 bases not matched to a gene. Per germline, CDR1 SGHAT and CDR2 FQNNGV. As DNA, the CDR3 is TGTGCCAGCAGCTTAGTAGGACAGGGTGGTTCCTACTATGGCTACACCTTC. Encoded protein: CASSLVGQGGSYYGYTF.

The rearrangement links TRBV7-6 to TRBJ2-5, with TRBD2 matching 11 bases. This CDR3 has 15 amino acids. Germline V gene sequence: CDR1 SGHVS, CDR2 FNYEAQ. The V gene end was trimmed by 1 base and the J gene end by 5 bases; junction bases not matched to a gene: 3. The DNA for the CDR3 is TGTGCCAGCAGCTTAGGGCTAGCGGGGGGTGAGACCCAGTACTTC. Its translation is CASSLGLAGGETQYF.

The J gene is TRBJ2-7, the V gene TRBV5-1; 8 positions match TRBD1. Germline V gene lookup returns CDR1 SGHRS and CDR2 YFSETQ. V lost 3 bases, J lost 2 bases, and 4 bases stayed unmatched. The CDR3 covers 14 residues. CDR3 nucleotide sequence: TGCGCCAGCAGCTCTGGACAGGGCACCTACGAGCAGTACTTC. It specifies CASSSGQGTYEQYF.

The V gene is TRBV5-5, the J gene TRBJ2-7; TRBD1 matches at 7 bases. There are 14 residues in the CDR3. In germline, CDR1 is SGHKS, CDR2 YYEKEE (reference sequence). Trimming at V came to 3 bases and at J to 9 bases, leaving 12 bases not matched to a gene. The CDR3 loop reads CASSSPGQTIWQYF. The CDR3 DNA follows: TGTGCCAGCAGCTCCCCGGGACAGACGATTTGGCAGTACTTC.

This clone has a handful of counts. The rearrangement links TRBV10-3 to TRBJ2-7, with a possible D match to TRBD1 (5 bases). Trimming shortened V by 3 bases and J by 3 bases, and 6 bases separated the two germline ends. The CDR3 spans 12 residues. Germline CDR1 and CDR2: ENHRY and SYGVKD. The CDR3 sequence is CAISDQGYEQYF. Here the CDR3 DNA reads TGTGCCATCAGTGACCAGGGCTACGAGCAGTACTTC.

The chain is built from TRBV28 and TRBJ1-3; TRBD1 might be the D (6 bases). Trimming shortened V by 5 bases and J by 0 bases, and 17 bases separated the two germline ends. The CDR3 runs 17 residues. In germline, CDR1 is MDHEN, CDR2 SYDVKM. CDR3 DNA sequence: TGTGCCAGCAGTCACGGGACACCTATGAGCTCTGGAAACACCATATATTTT. Translating gives CASSHGTPMSSGNTIYF.

The chain carries TRBV10-2 and TRBJ2-2; TRBD2 matches at 8 bases. Trimming removed 3 bases from V and 4 bases from J; junction bases left unmatched: 4. The CDR3 length is 15 residues. The germline CDR1 and CDR2 sequences are WSHSY and SAAADI. The CDR3 DNA follows: TGCGCCAGCAGTGACCCCGCGGGGGGCACCGGGGAGCTGTTTTTT. Amino acid sequence: CASSDPAGGTGELFF.

The genes are TRBV30 and TRBJ2-1; D is perhaps TRBD1 (6 bases). The CDR3 has 15 residues. Between the trimmed V and J ends, which lost 1 base and 4 bases, there was a span of 14 bases. From germline, CDR1 is GTSNPN and CDR2 SVGIG (reference sequence). The CDR3 loop reads CAWSGTGTRYNEQFF. The CDR3 DNA follows: TGTGCCTGGAGTGGGACCGGGACAAGGTACAATGAGCAGTTCTTC. The full variable domain, in which reference TRBV30 and TRBJ2-1 provide the parts outside the CDR3, is SQTIHQWPATLVQPVGSPLSLECTVEGTSNPNLYWYRQAAGRGLQLLFYSVGIGQISSEVPQNLSASRPQDRQFILSSKKLLLSDSGFYLCAWSGTGTRYNEQFFGPGTRLTVL.

The V gene is TRBV5-4, the J gene TRBJ2-2; D gene uncertain. There are 15 residues in the CDR3. Looked up from germline, CDR1 is SGHNT and CDR2 is YYREEE (reference sequence). V dropped 4 bases and J dropped 0 bases, with 10 bases sitting between them. The CDR3 nucleotides read TGTGCCAGCAGCCTGGGTAACACGAACACCGGGGAGCTGTTTTTT. Amino acid sequence: CASSLGNTNTGELFF.

The V call is TRBV20-1, the J call TRBJ2-1; 8 bases are a match to TRBD2. Trimming at V came to 3 bases and at J to 0 bases, leaving 7 bases not matched to a gene. Germline loops: CDR1 DFQATT, CDR2 SNEGSKA (reference sequence). CDR3 length: 16 residues. The CDR3 loop is CSASSGGAYSYNEQFF. The DNA for the CDR3 is TGCAGTGCTAGTTCCGGGGGGGCATACTCCTACAATGAGCAGTTCTTC.